The 32 T cell receptor beta chains below were found in one sample sequenced in a study of T cell repertoires in cytomegalovirus infection. These receptors' antigens are unknown. TCRdb reprocessed the reads with MiXCR, giving one entry per CDR3 protein. The top ten clones hold over 60% of a sample with around 89,000 distinct CDR3 sequences, about 29% of them seen once. This specimen was CD8+ T cells from cultured PBMCs, taken from culture after CMV antigen stimulation. These receptors were obtained from a human donor in good health (CMV status not recorded). Some clones in this sample may be carry-over from other donors' samples.

This clonotype was observed a few times. The chain carries TRBV6-1 and TRBJ2-2; no firm D call. Trimming took 1 base from V and 3 from J, leaving 6 bases between them. Germline V gene data show CDR1 as MNHNS and CDR2 as SASEGT. The CDR3 runs 14 residues. CDR3 in amino acids: CASSEGADTGELFF. DNA for the CDR3: TGTGCCAGCAGTGAAGGTGCGGACACCGGGGAGCTGTTTTTT.

The J gene is TRBJ2-1, the V gene TRBV7-9; 7 nucleotides align to TRBD1. The junction had 4 bases not matched to a gene; V was cut back by 5 bases and J by 6 bases. Germline V gives CDR1 SEHNR, CDR2 FQNEAQ (reference sequence). The CDR3 is 13 amino acids. This CDR3 is CASSRQGSNEQFF. The CDR3 nucleotides are TGTGCCAGCAGCCGACAGGGTTCCAATGAGCAGTTCTTC.

This clonotype was counted only a few times. The chain employs TRBV11-2 and TRBJ2-3; 9 nucleotides align to TRBD2. The CDR3 covers 16 residues. J lost 5 bases, V lost 1 base, and 7 bases had no gene match. The germline gives CDR1 SGHAT, CDR2 FQNNGV. CDR3 residues: CASSLGAGGNGDTQYF. CDR3 nucleotides: TGTGCCAGCAGCTTAGGGGCGGGGGGGAATGGAGATACGCAGTATTTT.

This clonotype has only a few counts. The rearrangement links TRBV28 to TRBJ2-7; a possible D gene is TRBD2 (6 bases). Germline assignment: CDR1 MDHEN and CDR2 SYDVKM. With 2 bases removed from V and 1 base from J, the gap between germline ends came to 9 bases. The CDR3 extends over 14 amino acids. The CDR3 is CASSLRGRSYEQYF. The CDR3 bases are TGTGCCAGCAGTTTACGGGGGAGGTCCTACGAGCAGTACTTC.

This clonotype was seen more than once but under ten times. The chain uses TRBV7-8 and TRBJ1-2, with 10 bases identical to TRBD1. This CDR3 is built from 15 residues. J lost 4 bases, V lost 1 base, and 3 bases had no gene match. Looked up from germline, CDR1 is SGHVS and CDR2 is FQNEAQ. The CDR3 loop reads CASSLETGGIYGYTF. The CDR3 region has the DNA TGTGCCAGCAGCTTAGAGACAGGGGGCATCTATGGCTACACCTTC.

The CDR3 spells CASSVEGTVYGYTF. CDR3 nucleotides: TGTGCCAGCAGCGTAGAAGGGACGGTCTATGGCTACACCTTC. The chain employs TRBV9 and TRBJ1-2; weak D call: TRBD1 (5 bases). CDR3 length: 14 amino acids. Germline loops: CDR1 SGDLS, CDR2 YYNGEE. V dropped 0 bases and J dropped 4 bases, with 10 bases sitting between them.

This clonotype was seen more than once but under ten times. The chain has TRBV28 and TRBJ2-7; 9 nucleotides agree with TRBD1. The V segment lost 7 bases and the J segment 5 bases; nucleotides outside the gene matches: 6. Germline-derived CDR1 and CDR2 are MDHEN and SYDVKM. The CDR3 is made up of 13 amino acids. CDR3 residues: CASIRTGENEQYF. For the CDR3, the DNA is TGTGCCAGCATTCGGACAGGGGAAAACGAGCAGTACTTC.

Here the CDR3 DNA reads TGTGCCAGCAGTTACGGGGGGGGGCTAAACTACGAGCAGTACTTC. Translating it yields CASSYGGGLNYEQYF. The V and J genes are TRBV6-5 and TRBJ2-7; maybe TRBD2 (7 bases). The germline gives CDR1 MNHEY, CDR2 SVGAGI. This CDR3 comprises 15 residues. Trimming cost V 2 bases and J 3 bases, with 14 bases left between them.

The table lists this clonotype with many counts. V gene TRBV4-1 combines with J gene TRBJ1-1; the D gene is possibly TRBD1 (6 bases). This CDR3 has 15 amino acids. CDR1 and CDR2 from the germline V gene are MGHRA and YSYEKL. V was clipped by 1 base and J by 4 bases, with 13 bases between them. Here the CDR3 reads CASSQVIGGGTEAFF. The CDR3 nucleotides are TGCGCCAGCAGCCAAGTAATAGGGGGGGGCACTGAAGCTTTCTTT.

The rearrangement joins TRBV12-3 or TRBV12-4 to TRBJ1-3; the D gene is possibly TRBD1 (5 bases). The CDR3 sequence is 16 residues long. V was clipped by 6 bases and J by 2 bases, with 17 bases between them. The CDR3 loop reads CASSRMGGVTGNTIYF. Written as DNA, the CDR3 is TGTGCCAGCAGCCGCATGGGGGGGGTAACTGGAAACACCATATATTTT.

The rearrangement joins TRBV27 to TRBJ2-7; D possibly uses TRBD1 or TRBD2 (5 bases each). This CDR3 contains 16 residues. V gave up 3 bases and J gave up 7 bases, with 22 bases separating them. Germline assignment: CDR1 MNHEY and CDR2 SMNVEV (reference sequence). The DNA for the CDR3 is TGTGCCAGCAGTTTTATAGGGCCGGGACCTTTAGGAGAGCAGTACTTC. Translated: CASSFIGPGPLGEQYF.

V and J are TRBV4-1 and TRBJ2-7, with D unresolved. V was shortened by 2 bases and J by 6 bases, with 17 bases between the two germline ends. CDR3 size: 15 residues. Germline V gene data show CDR1 as MGHRA and CDR2 as YSYEKL. CDR3: CASSQSYPRASEQYF. CDR3 sequence (DNA): TGCGCCAGCAGCCAATCCTACCCGAGAGCGTCCGAGCAGTACTTC.

In its sample, this clonotype ranks as medium-sized. This chain links TRBV7-2 with TRBJ2-1; 8 positions agree with TRBD2. With 1 base clipped from V and 5 bases from J, the junction kept 4 bases outside the gene matches. Germline CDR1 and CDR2: SGHTA and FQGNSA. This CDR3 comprises 15 residues. CDR3 nucleotide sequence: TGTGCCAGCAGCTTAGTTGCGGGGGGCCACAATGAGCAGTTCTTC. Translated, it gives CASSLVAGGHNEQFF.

J is TRBJ2-3 and V is TRBV5-1; the D is unclear. The germline V gene has CDR1 SGHRS and CDR2 YFSETQ. With 0 bases removed from V and 1 base from J, the gap between germline ends came to 15 bases. The CDR3 is 17 residues long. Here the CDR3 DNA reads TGCGCCAGCAGCTTGGAGGGTAACCCGCCCGGCACAGATACGCAGTATTTT. This gives the protein CASSLEGNPPGTDTQYF.

The J gene is TRBJ1-1, the V gene TRBV20-1; 7 nucleotides agree with TRBD1. V was pared by 1 base and J by 5 bases, with 7 bases of the junction left unmatched. Germline V lookup: CDR1 DFQATT, CDR2 SNEGSKA (reference sequence). The CDR3 has 14 residues. CDR3 in DNA: TGCAGTGCTAGAGCCGAGGGGGCTGGTACTGAAGCTTTCTTT. Its translation: CSARAEGAGTEAFF.

J is TRBJ2-3 and V is TRBV11-3; D might be TRBD2 (5 bases). V was cut by 4 bases and J by 5 bases, with 25 bases left in between. Germline values: CDR1 SGHNT, CDR2 YENEEA. There are 18 residues in the CDR3. As DNA, the CDR3 is TGTGCCAGCAGCTCCGAGCCCCTAGGACCCTTGGGAGAAGATACGCAGTATTTT. Amino acids: CASSSEPLGPLGEDTQYF. Full variable domain (rest looked up from reference TRBV11-3 and TRBJ2-3): EAGVVQSPRYKIIEKKQPVAFWCNPISGHNTLYWYLQNLGQGPELLIRYENEEAVDDSQLPKDRFSAERLKGVDSTLKIQPAELGDSAVYLCASSSEPLGPLGEDTQYFGPGTRLTVL.

This clonotype has only a few counts. V is TRBV9 and J is TRBJ2-5; D tentatively fits TRBD1 or TRBD2 (5 bases each). The CDR3 has 15 amino acids. Trimming took off 4 bases at V and 0 bases at J, with 13 bases between the two ends. The germline V gene encodes CDR1 SGDLS and CDR2 YYNGEE. The DNA for the CDR3 is TGTGCCAGCAGCCCCCATGGGACCAACCAAGAGACCCAGTACTTC. This gives the protein CASSPHGTNQETQYF.

The chain joins TRBV5-4 to TRBJ2-5; D is uncertain. Per germline, CDR1 SGHNT and CDR2 YYREEE (reference sequence). Between the trimmed V and J ends, which lost 1 base and 5 bases, there was a span of 12 bases. CDR3 length: 14 amino acids. CDR3 bases: TGTGCCAGCAGCTTGAACCCCGCGCGGGAGACCCAGTACTTC. This encodes CASSLNPARETQYF.

The rearrangement joins TRBV7-3 to TRBJ2-1; perhaps TRBD1 as D (6 bases). Germline V gene data show CDR1 as SGHTA and CDR2 as FQGTGA. The CDR3 is 14 residues long. With 2 bases removed from V and 6 bases from J, the gap between germline ends came to 11 bases. This chain's CDR3 is CASSLGGAPNEQFF. DNA for the CDR3: TGTGCCAGCAGCTTAGGGGGCGCCCCCAATGAGCAGTTCTTC.

The rearrangement joins TRBV4-1 to TRBJ2-7, with D tentatively TRBD2 (6 bases). From germline, CDR1 is MGHRA and CDR2 YSYEKL. Trimming took off 4 bases at V and 0 bases at J, with 13 bases between the two ends. This CDR3 region has 15 residues. The CDR3 nucleotides read TGCGCCAGCAGCCCCCTAGGGGACTCCTCCTACGAGCAGTACTTC. Residues: CASSPLGDSSYEQYF.

The chain is built from TRBV7-9 and TRBJ2-4; D gene uncertain. The CDR3 loop spans 12 amino acids. Trimming cost V 8 bases and J 6 bases, with 11 bases left between them. Germline CDR1 and CDR2: SEHNR and FQNEAQ (reference sequence). CDR3 amino acids: CASVSDANIQYF. The CDR3 coding sequence is TGTGCCAGCGTCAGCGACGCAAACATTCAGTACTTC.

This chain links TRBV5-4 with TRBJ2-1; TRBD2 matches at 11 bases. The CDR3 has 15 residues. CDR1 SGHNT and CDR2 YYREEE come from the germline V gene (reference sequence). The junction had 7 bases not matched to a gene; V was cut back by 4 bases and J by 7 bases. The CDR3: CASSPLGTSGNEQFF. The CDR3 region has the DNA TGTGCCAGCAGCCCTCTCGGGACTAGCGGAAATGAGCAGTTCTTC.

This chain joins TRBV7-2 and TRBJ1-5; 12 bases are a match to TRBD1. The junction had 7 bases not matched to a gene; V was cut back by 6 bases and J by 1 base. In germline, CDR1 is SGHTA, CDR2 FQGNSA. CDR3 length: 17 amino acids. The DNA of the CDR3 is TGTGCCAGCAGTTCACCGGGACAGGGGGCAAGCAATCAGCCCCAGCATTTT. The encoded protein is CASSSPGQGASNQPQHF.

The rearrangement joins TRBV19 to TRBJ1-1; the D gene is possibly TRBD1 (5 bases). The CDR3 totals 15 residues. Per the germline V gene, CDR1 is LNHDA and CDR2 is SQIVND (reference sequence). V was shortened by 4 bases and J by 0 bases, with 12 bases between the two germline ends. The DNA for the CDR3 is TGTGCCAGTAGTAACTCGGGGGGAGTGAACACTGAAGCTTTCTTT. Its protein is CASSNSGGVNTEAFF.

The chain links TRBV2 to TRBJ1-1; D call uncertain. This CDR3 has 10 residues. Germline assignment: CDR1 SNHLY and CDR2 FYNNEI. Trimming took 7 bases from V and 2 from J, leaving 2 bases between them. The CDR3 region has the DNA TGTGCCAGCATCAACACTGAAGCTTTCTTT. Residues: CASINTEAFF.

V and J are TRBV7-9 and TRBJ1-2; weak D call: TRBD1 (5 bases). Germline V lookup: CDR1 SEHNR, CDR2 FQNEAQ (reference sequence). Trimming removed 5 bases at V and 3 bases at J, with 19 bases between. This CDR3 region has 16 residues. The CDR3 DNA reads TGTGCCAGCAGCACAAATATACCGGGGGTTGACTATGGCTACACCTTC. This gives the protein CASSTNIPGVDYGYTF. Variable domain in full (rest from reference TRBV7-9 and TRBJ1-2): DTGVSQNPRHKITKRGQNVTFRCDPISEHNRLYWYRQTLGQGPEFLTYFQNEAQLEKSRLLSDRFSAERPKGSFSTLEIQRTEQGDSAMYLCASSTNIPGVDYGYTFGSGTRLTVV.

The chain combines TRBV20-1 with TRBJ1-1, with D unresolved. CDR3 length equals 13 residues. V lost 6 bases, J lost 4 bases, and 15 bases lay in between. Germline CDR1 reads DFQATT; CDR2 reads SNEGSKA (reference sequence). The CDR3 nucleotides read TGCAGTGCCCCCCTCTATTGGGGCACTGAAGCTTTCTTT. This translates into CSAPLYWGTEAFF.

The rearrangement uses TRBV6-2 or TRBV6-3 and TRBJ2-7, with 8 bases fitting TRBD2. V was clipped by 0 bases and J by 3 bases; unmatched bases: 7. CDR3 size: 16 residues. Germline V gene sequence: CDR1 MNHEY, CDR2 SVGEGT. The CDR3 DNA sequence: TGTGCCAGCAGTTACTCGACAGCGGGGGCCATCTACGAGCAGTACTTC. Its protein is CASSYSTAGAIYEQYF.

This clonotype was seen more than once but under ten times. The V gene is TRBV28, the J gene TRBJ2-1, with 16 bases identical to TRBD2. The V and J ends lost 3 bases and 1 base, in that order; junction bases with no gene match: 12. The CDR3 extends over 21 amino acids. The germline V gene has CDR1 MDHEN and CDR2 SYDVKM. CDR3 protein: CASSFLYSGTSGGDSYNEQFF. Written as DNA, the CDR3 is TGTGCCAGCAGTTTCCTGTATTCTGGGACTAGCGGGGGGGATTCCTACAATGAGCAGTTCTTC.

CDR3 in DNA: TGTGCCAGCAGTGAATATCATAGGGACACTGAAGCTTTCTTT. Its translation: CASSEYHRDTEAFF. The chain is built from TRBV6-1 and TRBJ1-1; D unclear. V lost 2 bases and J 3 bases, leaving 10 bases between the germline ends. This CDR3 is 14 amino acids long. The germline CDR1 and CDR2 sequences are MNHNS and SASEGT.

Details on this clonotype: This sequence may be a read error, since a much larger clone differs from it by one base. This chain joins TRBV7-2 and TRBJ2-1, with 10 bases matching TRBD2. The CDR3 runs 19 residues. The germline V gene encodes CDR1 SGHTA and CDR2 FQGNSA. The CDR3 loop is CASGLDGSGGPSSYNEQFF. CDR3 sequence (DNA): TGTGCCAGCGGCTTAGATGGTAGCGGGGGGCCGAGCTCCTACAATGAGCAGTTCTTC.

The sample holds a few counts of this clonotype. The rearrangement joins TRBV27 to TRBJ1-2, with D maybe TRBD1 (5 bases). The V gene lost 2 bases and the J gene lost 6 bases, with 13 bases spanning the gap. Germline CDR1 and CDR2: MNHEY and SMNVEV (reference sequence). The CDR3 length is 14 residues. The CDR3 loop is CASSLQGAQDGYTF. The CDR3 nucleotides read TGTGCCAGCAGTTTACAGGGCGCCCAGGATGGCTACACCTTC.